This T cell receptor beta chain was documented in a study of T cells in Graves' hyperthyroidism and ophthalmopathy. Amplified TCR beta CDR3 regions derived from RNA transcripts. The TCR CDR3 was amplified in a first-round RT-PCR using the HTBI primer set. TCRdb fed the multiplex PCR reads into MiXCR, producing one record per CDR3 protein. The sample yields around 440,000 distinct CDR3 sequences, about 15% seen once. Ten or more counts support this clonotype. Its antigen remains unknown. Regarding the study as a whole: Separating ophthalmopathy from stable hyperthyroidism was achieved by a 13 V-J model.

The CDR3 consists of 16 residues. The junction had 4 bases not matched to a gene; V was cut back by 2 bases and J by 2 bases. Per germline, CDR1 KGHSH and CDR2 LQKENI. Sequencing was carried out using blood. V and J are TRBV18 and TRBJ2-3; 10 positions match TRBD1. This clonotype was obtained from a woman between 18 and 30 years old with Graves' hyperthyroidism. The CDR3 DNA sequence: TGTGCCAGCTCACCAACCGGGACAGGGGCCACAGATACGCAGTATTTT. This gives the protein CASSPTGTGATDTQYF.